The source of this T cell receptor (beta chain) is a study of OX40 agonist ivuxolimab in advanced cancers. Across the whole study: Antecedent anti-PD-1, anti-PD-L1 or anti-CTLA-4 therapy was permissible, with 40% having received some. Study-wide findings and caveats: Dosing at 0.1 to 3.0 mg/kg was accompanied by clonal expansion of CD4+ and CD8+ blood T cells by week 6. With doses of 0.1-3.0 mg/kg, partial responders showed among the lowest clonal expansion.

This clone was detected only a few times. What it recognizes is unknown. The repertoire was sequenced with immunoSEQ multiplex PCR; TCRdb's copy has only in-frame clones and lacks some. This table has some 80,000 clones, just over 90% appearing once. Germline values: CDR1 SEHNR, CDR2 FQNEAQ (reference sequence). The CDR3 runs 13 residues. V lost 6 bases and J 7 bases, leaving 16 bases between the germline ends. V usage is TRBV7-9 and J usage is TRBJ2-7, with TRBD1 as a possible D gene (7 bases). This receptor was obtained from an adult with an advanced solid tumor such as melanoma, head and neck, liver or kidney cancer. This sample comprised CD4+ or CD8+ T cells sorted from blood, obtained in a trial of the OX40 agonist ivuxolimab. CDR3 protein: CASSSGGSREQYF. CDR3 in DNA: TGTGCCAGCAGTTCAGGGGGGAGTAGGGAGCAGTACTTC.